These 15 T cell receptor beta chains originate from one sample sequenced in a study of T cells in Graves' hyperthyroidism and ophthalmopathy. Using RNA transcripts as the source, TCR beta CDR3 regions were amplified. HTBI primers were used for first-round RT-PCR of the TCR CDR3. TCRdb reanalysed the multiplex PCR reads using MiXCR and keeps one entry per CDR3 protein. The table has some 180,000 distinct CDR3 sequences, around a sixth seen once; the top ten hold around 48%. Sequencing input: blood. The receptor source for this set is a woman in her forties or fifties with Graves' hyperthyroidism.

This clonotype was seen a few times. This chain links TRBV7-9 with TRBJ2-7, with D perhaps matching TRBD2 (5 bases). The CDR3 consists of 17 residues. The V and J ends lost 5 bases and 0 bases respectively, with 20 bases between them. Per the germline V gene, CDR1 is SEHNR and CDR2 is FQNEAQ (reference sequence). The CDR3 spells CASSPSWARDSSYEQYF. Here the CDR3 DNA reads TGTGCCAGCAGCCCGAGCTGGGCCCGGGATAGCTCCTACGAGCAGTACTTC.

CDR3 sequence: CASSMSGDNVRYF. In DNA, the CDR3 is TGTGCCAGCAGCATGTCCGGGGACAATGTTCGGTACTTC. The genes are TRBV7-6 and TRBJ2-5, with D possibly TRBD1 on 6 matching bases. The CDR3 contains 13 residues. Per germline, CDR1 SGHVS and CDR2 FNYEAQ. The V gene lost 5 bases and the J gene lost 13 bases, with 20 bases spanning the gap.

The table lists this clonotype with many counts. This sequence joins TRBV28 and TRBJ2-3, with D perhaps assigned TRBD1 or TRBD2 (5 bases each). V was trimmed by 5 bases and J by 2 bases, leaving 14 bases between them. The CDR3 has 15 amino acids. The germline V gene encodes CDR1 MDHEN and CDR2 SYDVKM. CDR3 DNA: TGTGCCAGCAGTAGGGACCCTTCTTCCACAGATACGCAGTATTTT. It is translated as CASSRDPSSTDTQYF.

Ten or more counts support this clonotype. The rearrangement links TRBV27 to TRBJ2-5, with 11 positions matching TRBD2. The CDR3 spans 15 residues. CDR1 is MNHEY, CDR2 SMNVEV, per germline (reference sequence). V lost 5 bases, J lost 3 bases, and 5 bases stayed unmatched. The CDR3 bases are TGTGCCAGCAGTAAAATTAGCGGGGGGGAAGAGACCCAGTACTTC. Residues: CASSKISGGEETQYF.

This clonotype was detected only a few times. This chain joins TRBV7-9 and TRBJ1-2, with D possibly TRBD1 on 5 matching bases. The CDR3 runs to 16 residues. Germline CDR1 is SEHNR and CDR2 is FQNEAQ (reference sequence). The V end lost 0 bases, the J end lost 5 bases, and 16 bases lay between the germline ends. The CDR3 sequence: CASSLALTGNRYGYTF. DNA for the CDR3: TGTGCCAGCAGCTTAGCGCTCACAGGCAACCGTTATGGCTACACCTTC.

Ten or more counts support this clonotype. This rearrangement joins TRBV27 to TRBJ1-2, with 7 bases aligning to TRBD1. CDR1 MNHEY and CDR2 SMNVEV come from the germline V gene (reference sequence). Unmatched junction bases numbered 10, after V lost 5 bases and J lost 4 bases. The CDR3 has 15 residues. The CDR3 region is CASSPTGPQGYGYTF. Here the CDR3 DNA reads TGTGCCAGCAGTCCGACAGGGCCTCAGGGCTATGGCTACACCTTC.

This rearrangement joins TRBV18 to TRBJ1-1; D ambiguous. The CDR3 is made up of 11 amino acids. V was cut by 3 bases and J by 7 bases, with 6 bases left in between. From germline, CDR1 is KGHSH and CDR2 LQKENI. This chain's CDR3 is CASSPGHEAFF. As DNA, the CDR3 is TGTGCCAGCTCACCGGGTCATGAAGCTTTCTTT.

The chain is built from TRBV2 and TRBJ2-1; TRBD2 matches at 9 bases. This CDR3 contains 15 residues. Trimming took 3 bases from V and 9 from J; bases not matched to a gene: 9. CDR1 is SNHLY, CDR2 FYNNEI, per germline. The CDR3 DNA is TGTGCCAGCAGTGAGGTGGCTAGCGGGAACGGTGAGCAGTTCTTC. This encodes CASSEVASGNGEQFF.

Details on this clonotype: One end of the junction does not line up with germline, which may come from a read error. The V gene is TRBV2, the J gene TRBJ1-5; the D is unclear. Germline values: CDR1 SNHLY, CDR2 FYNNEI. The CDR3 runs to 13 residues. DNA of the CDR3: TGTGCCGGCAGTGGTACAGGCAATCAGCCCCAGCATTTT. Its protein is CAGSGTGNQPQHF.

The chain combines TRBV19 with TRBJ1-1, with unresolved D. Between the trimmed V and J ends, which lost 8 bases and 4 bases, there was a span of 8 bases. Germline V gene lookup returns CDR1 LNHDA and CDR2 SQIVND (reference sequence). The CDR3 runs 11 residues. This CDR3 reads CASLRGTEAFF. CDR3 sequence (DNA): TGTGCCAGTCTTCGAGGCACTGAAGCTTTCTTT.

The chain employs TRBV4-1 and TRBJ2-7; 7 bases fit TRBD1. CDR1 MGHRA and CDR2 YSYEKL come from the germline V gene. This CDR3 contains 15 residues. V shed 3 bases, J shed 4 bases, and the junction held 9 bases outside the gene matches. The CDR3 here is CASSQPGQRLYEQYF. In nucleotides, the CDR3 is TGCGCCAGCAGCCAGCCGGGACAGAGGCTTTACGAGCAGTACTTC.

This clonotype was observed a handful of times. This chain uses TRBV28 with TRBJ2-2, with 7 nucleotides matching TRBD1. The CDR3 is 15 residues long. With 2 bases clipped from V and 6 bases from J, the junction kept 6 bases outside the gene matches. The germline gives CDR1 MDHEN, CDR2 SYDVKM. The CDR3 reads CASSLRGGVAGELFF. The CDR3 coding sequence is TGTGCCAGCAGTTTAAGAGGGGGCGTCGCCGGGGAGCTGTTTTTT.

This rearrangement joins TRBV18 to TRBJ2-7, with 9 bases matching TRBD2. The trim removed 0 bases at V and 7 bases at J, leaving 10 bases unmatched. The CDR3 covers 16 residues. Germline V gene sequence: CDR1 KGHSH, CDR2 LQKENI. The CDR3 DNA sequence: TGTGCCAGCTCACCACCGGGGGGACTAGCAACTCGAGAGCAGTACTTC. It is translated as CASSPPGGLATREQYF.

The chain is built from TRBV6-1 and TRBJ1-1; D is ambiguous. The CDR3 has 13 amino acids. Looked up from germline, CDR1 is MNHNS and CDR2 is SASEGT. V was shortened by 7 bases and J by 2 bases, with 11 bases between the two germline ends. The CDR3, as DNA: TGTGCCAGCACCGGGAGACCTAACACTGAAGCTTTCTTT. Its protein is CASTGRPNTEAFF.

This chain uses TRBV27 with TRBJ2-1; TRBD2 aligns across 12 bases. The CDR3 runs 16 residues. CDR1 and CDR2 from the germline V gene are MNHEY and SMNVEV (reference sequence). The V gene end was trimmed by 1 base and the J gene end by 8 bases; junction bases not matched to a gene: 6. The CDR3 here is CASSLWTSGEKDEQFF. CDR3 bases: TGTGCCAGCAGTTTATGGACTAGCGGGGAAAAGGATGAGCAGTTCTTC.